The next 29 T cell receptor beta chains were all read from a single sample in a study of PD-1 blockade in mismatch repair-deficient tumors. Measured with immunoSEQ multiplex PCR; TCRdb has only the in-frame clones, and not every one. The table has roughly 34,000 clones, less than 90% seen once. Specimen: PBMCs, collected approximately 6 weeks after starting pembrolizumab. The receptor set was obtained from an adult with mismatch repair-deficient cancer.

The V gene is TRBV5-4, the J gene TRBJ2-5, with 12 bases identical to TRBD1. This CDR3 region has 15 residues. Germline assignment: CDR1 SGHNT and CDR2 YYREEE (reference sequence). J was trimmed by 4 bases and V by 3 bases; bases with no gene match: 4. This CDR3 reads CASSSGTGGRETQYF. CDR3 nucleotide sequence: TGTGCCAGCAGCTCCGGGACAGGGGGCCGAGAGACCCAGTACTTC.

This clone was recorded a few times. Written as DNA, the CDR3 is TGTGCCAGCAGTTTACCCCGGCAGGGTGGAGAACGCTCCTATAATTCACCCCTCCACTTT. Protein sequence: CASSLPRQGGERSYNSPLHF. The genes are TRBV28 and TRBJ1-6; a possible D gene is TRBD1 (5 bases). Trimming cost V 2 bases and J 0 bases, with 20 bases left between them. Germline lookup yields CDR1 MDHEN and CDR2 SYDVKM. The CDR3 is made up of 20 amino acids.

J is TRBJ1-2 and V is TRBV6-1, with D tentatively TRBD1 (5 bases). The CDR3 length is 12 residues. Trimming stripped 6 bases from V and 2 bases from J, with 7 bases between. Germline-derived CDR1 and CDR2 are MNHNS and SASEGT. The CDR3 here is CASRRQNYGYTF. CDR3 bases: TGTGCCAGCAGGAGACAGAACTATGGCTACACCTTC.

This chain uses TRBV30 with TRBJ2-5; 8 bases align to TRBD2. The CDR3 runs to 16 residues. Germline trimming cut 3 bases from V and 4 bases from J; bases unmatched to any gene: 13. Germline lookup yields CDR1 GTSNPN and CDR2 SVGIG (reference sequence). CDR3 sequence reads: CAWSSGRIGHRETQYF. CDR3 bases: TGTGCCTGGAGCAGCGGGAGAATAGGGCATCGAGAGACCCAGTACTTC.

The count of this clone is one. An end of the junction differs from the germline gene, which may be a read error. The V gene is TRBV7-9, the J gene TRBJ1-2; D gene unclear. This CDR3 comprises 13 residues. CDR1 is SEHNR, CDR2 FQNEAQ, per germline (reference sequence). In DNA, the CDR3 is TGTGCCAGCAGCTTTGATGGCGGCTATGGCCACACCTTC. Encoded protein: CASSFDGGYGHTF.

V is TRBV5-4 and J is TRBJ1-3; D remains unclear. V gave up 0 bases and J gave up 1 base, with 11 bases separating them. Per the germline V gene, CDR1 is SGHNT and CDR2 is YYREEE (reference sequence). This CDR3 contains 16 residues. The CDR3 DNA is TGTGCCAGCAGCTTGGGGGCGCGGGCATCTGGAAACACCATATATTTT. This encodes CASSLGARASGNTIYF.

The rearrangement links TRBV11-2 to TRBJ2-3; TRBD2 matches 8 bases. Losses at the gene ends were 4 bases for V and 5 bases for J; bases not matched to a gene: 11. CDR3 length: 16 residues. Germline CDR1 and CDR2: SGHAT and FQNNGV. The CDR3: CASSSVLGRAIDTQYF. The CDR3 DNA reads TGTGCCAGCAGCTCAGTACTCGGGAGGGCCATAGATACGCAGTATTTT.

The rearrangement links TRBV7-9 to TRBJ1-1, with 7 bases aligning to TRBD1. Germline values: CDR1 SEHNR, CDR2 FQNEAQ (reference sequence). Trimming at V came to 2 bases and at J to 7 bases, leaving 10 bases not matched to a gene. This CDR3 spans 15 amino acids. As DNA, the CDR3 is TGTGCCAGCAGCTTAACCGGCCAGGGGGGAGATGAAGCTTTCTTT. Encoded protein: CASSLTGQGGDEAFF.

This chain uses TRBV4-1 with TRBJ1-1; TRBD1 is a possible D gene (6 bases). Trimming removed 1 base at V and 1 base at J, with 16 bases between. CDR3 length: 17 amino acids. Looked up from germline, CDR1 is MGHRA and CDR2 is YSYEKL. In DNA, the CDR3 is TGCGCCAGCAGCCAAGTTGGGGGTGACAGGTGGAACACTGAAGCTTTCTTT. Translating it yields CASSQVGGDRWNTEAFF.

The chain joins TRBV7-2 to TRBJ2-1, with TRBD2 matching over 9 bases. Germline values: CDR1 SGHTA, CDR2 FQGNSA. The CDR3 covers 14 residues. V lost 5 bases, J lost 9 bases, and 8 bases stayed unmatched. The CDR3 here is CASSTHLAGIEQFF. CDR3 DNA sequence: TGTGCCAGCAGCACTCACCTAGCGGGGATTGAGCAGTTCTTC.

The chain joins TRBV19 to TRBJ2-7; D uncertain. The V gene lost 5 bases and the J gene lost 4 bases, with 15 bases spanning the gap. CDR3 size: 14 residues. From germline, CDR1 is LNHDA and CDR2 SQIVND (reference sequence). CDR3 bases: TGTGCCAGTAGTGCCCTAACCCAACCTTACGAGCAGTACTTC. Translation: CASSALTQPYEQYF.

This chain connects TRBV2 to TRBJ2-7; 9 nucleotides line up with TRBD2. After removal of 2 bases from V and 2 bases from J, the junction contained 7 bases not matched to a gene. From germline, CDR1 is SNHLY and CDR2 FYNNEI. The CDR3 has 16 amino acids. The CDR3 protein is CASSETSGRPTYEQYF. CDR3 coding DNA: TGTGCCAGCAGTGAAACCAGCGGGAGGCCTACCTACGAGCAGTACTTC.

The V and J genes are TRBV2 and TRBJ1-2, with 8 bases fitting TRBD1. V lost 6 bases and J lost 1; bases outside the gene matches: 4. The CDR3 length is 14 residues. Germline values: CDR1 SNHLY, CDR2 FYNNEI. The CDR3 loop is CASRRDRNNYGYTF. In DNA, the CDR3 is TGTGCCAGCAGACGGGACAGGAATAACTATGGCTACACCTTC.

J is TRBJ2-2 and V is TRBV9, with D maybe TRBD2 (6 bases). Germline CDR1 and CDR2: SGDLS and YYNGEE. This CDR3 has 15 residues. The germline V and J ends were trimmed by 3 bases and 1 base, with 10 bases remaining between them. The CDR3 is CASSAPAGNTGELFF. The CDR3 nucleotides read TGTGCCAGCAGCGCCCCAGCGGGGAACACCGGGGAGCTGTTTTTT.

Here the CDR3 reads CASRQGYARGEYNEQFF. In nucleotides, the CDR3 is TGCGCCAGCAGACAGGGTTATGCACGGGGGGAATACAATGAGCAGTTCTTC. V and J are TRBV5-1 and TRBJ2-1; possible D gene TRBD2, 7 bases. Between the trimmed V and J ends, which lost 5 bases and 4 bases, there was a span of 22 bases. The CDR3 is 17 residues long. Germline V gives CDR1 SGHRS, CDR2 YFSETQ.

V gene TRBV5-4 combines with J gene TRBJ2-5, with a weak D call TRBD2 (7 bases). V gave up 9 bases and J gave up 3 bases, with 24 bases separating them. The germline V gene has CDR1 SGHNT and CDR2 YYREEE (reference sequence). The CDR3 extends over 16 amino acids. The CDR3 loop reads CATTWGGRYVEETQYF. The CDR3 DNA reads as TGTGCCACCACGTGGGGGGGCCGCTATGTTGAAGAGACCCAGTACTTC.

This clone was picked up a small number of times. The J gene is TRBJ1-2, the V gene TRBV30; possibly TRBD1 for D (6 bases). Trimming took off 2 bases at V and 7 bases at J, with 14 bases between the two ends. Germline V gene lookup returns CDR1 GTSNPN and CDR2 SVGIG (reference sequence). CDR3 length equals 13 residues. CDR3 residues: CAWSIRGPIGYTF. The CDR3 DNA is TGTGCCTGGAGTATCAGGGGCCCCATTGGCTACACCTTC.

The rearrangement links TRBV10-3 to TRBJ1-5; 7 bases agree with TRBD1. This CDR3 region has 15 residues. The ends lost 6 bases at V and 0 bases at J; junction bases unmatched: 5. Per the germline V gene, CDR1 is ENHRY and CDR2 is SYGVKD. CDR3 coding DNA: TGTGCCATCAGCGATGACAGGGATAGCAATCAGCCCCAGCATTTT. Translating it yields CAISDDRDSNQPQHF.

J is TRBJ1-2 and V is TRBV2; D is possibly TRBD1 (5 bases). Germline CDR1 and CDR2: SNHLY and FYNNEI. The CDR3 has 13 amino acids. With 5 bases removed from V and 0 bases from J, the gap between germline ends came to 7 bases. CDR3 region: CASSPGTNYGYTF. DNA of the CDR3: TGTGCCAGCAGTCCAGGGACTAACTATGGCTACACCTTC. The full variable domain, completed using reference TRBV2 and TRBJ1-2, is EPEVTQTPSHQVTQMGQEVILRCVPISNHLYFYWYRQILGQKVEFLVSFYNNEISEKSEIFDDQFSVERPDGSNFTLKIRSTKLEDSAMYFCASSPGTNYGYTFGSGTRLTVV.

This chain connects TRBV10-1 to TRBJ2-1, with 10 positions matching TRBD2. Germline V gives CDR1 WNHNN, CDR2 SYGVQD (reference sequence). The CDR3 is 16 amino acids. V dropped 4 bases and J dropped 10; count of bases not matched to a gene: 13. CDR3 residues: CASSVTTSGLVGEQFF. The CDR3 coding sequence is TGCGCCAGCAGTGTCACGACTAGCGGGTTGGTGGGGGAGCAGTTCTTC.

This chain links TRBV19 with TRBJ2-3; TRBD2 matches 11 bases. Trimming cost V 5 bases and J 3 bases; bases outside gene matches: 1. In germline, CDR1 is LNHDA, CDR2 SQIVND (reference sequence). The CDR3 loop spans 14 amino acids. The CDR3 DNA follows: TGTGCCAGTAGTTCTAGCGGGAGGACAGATACGCAGTATTTT. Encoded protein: CASSSSGRTDTQYF. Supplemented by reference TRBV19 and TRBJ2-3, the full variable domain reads DGGITQSPKYLFRKEGQNVTLSCEQNLNHDAMYWYRQDPGQGLRLIYYSQIVNDFQKGDIAEGYSVSREKKESFPLTVTSAQKNPTAFYLCASSSSGRTDTQYFGPGTRLTVL.

CDR3 DNA sequence: TGTGCCAGCGCCGGGACAGGCGATCAAGAGACCCAGTACTTC. Translating gives CASAGTGDQETQYF. This chain joins TRBV10-3 and TRBJ2-5, with 8 bases matching TRBD1. The CDR3 extends over 14 amino acids. Trimming removed 10 bases from V and 2 bases from J; junction bases left unmatched: 9. Germline CDR1 is ENHRY and CDR2 is SYGVKD.

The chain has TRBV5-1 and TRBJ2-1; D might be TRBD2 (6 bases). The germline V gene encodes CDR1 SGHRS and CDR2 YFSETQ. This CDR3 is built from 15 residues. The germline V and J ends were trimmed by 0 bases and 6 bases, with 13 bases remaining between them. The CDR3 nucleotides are TGCGCCAGCAGCTTGGCGGGGGAGGCCAGCAATGAGCAGTTCTTC. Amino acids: CASSLAGEASNEQFF.

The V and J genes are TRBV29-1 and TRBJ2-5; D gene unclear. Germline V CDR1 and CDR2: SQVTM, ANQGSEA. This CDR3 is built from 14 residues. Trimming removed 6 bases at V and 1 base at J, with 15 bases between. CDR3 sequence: CSVAAPKGQETQYF. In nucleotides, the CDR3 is TGCAGCGTCGCGGCCCCTAAAGGCCAAGAGACCCAGTACTTC.

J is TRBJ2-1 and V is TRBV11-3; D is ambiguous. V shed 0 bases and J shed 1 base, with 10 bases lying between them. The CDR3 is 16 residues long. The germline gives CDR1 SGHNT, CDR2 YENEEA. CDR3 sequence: CASSLDSSFSYNEQFF. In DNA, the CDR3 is TGTGCCAGCAGCTTAGATTCTAGTTTTTCCTACAATGAGCAGTTCTTC.

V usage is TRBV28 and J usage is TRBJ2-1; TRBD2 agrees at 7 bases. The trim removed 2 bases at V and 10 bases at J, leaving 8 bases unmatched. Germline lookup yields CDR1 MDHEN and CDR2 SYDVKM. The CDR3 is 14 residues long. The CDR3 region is CASSLDGRAQEQFF. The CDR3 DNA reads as TGTGCCAGCAGTTTAGATGGGAGGGCCCAGGAGCAGTTCTTC.

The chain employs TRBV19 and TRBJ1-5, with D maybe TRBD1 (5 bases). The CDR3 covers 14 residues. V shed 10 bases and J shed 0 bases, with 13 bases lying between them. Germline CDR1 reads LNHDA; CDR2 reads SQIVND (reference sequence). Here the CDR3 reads CATQRGYSNQPQHF. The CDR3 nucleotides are TGTGCCACCCAACGGGGGTATAGCAATCAGCCCCAGCATTTT.

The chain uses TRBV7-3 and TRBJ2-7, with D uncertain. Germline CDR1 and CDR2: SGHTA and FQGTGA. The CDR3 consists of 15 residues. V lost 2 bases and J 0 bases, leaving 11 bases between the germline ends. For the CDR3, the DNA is TGTGCCAGCAGCTTAGGTTGGGCGAGCTCCTACGAGCAGTACTTC. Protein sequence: CASSLGWASSYEQYF.

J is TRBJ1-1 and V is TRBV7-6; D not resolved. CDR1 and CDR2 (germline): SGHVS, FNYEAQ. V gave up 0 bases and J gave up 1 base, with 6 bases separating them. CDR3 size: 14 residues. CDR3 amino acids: CASSLARGNTEAFF. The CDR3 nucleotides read TGTGCCAGCAGCTTAGCCCGGGGGAACACTGAAGCTTTCTTT.